The sequence of this T cell receptor beta chain was determined in a study of blood T cell repertoires in COVID-19. Study information: Acute and convalescent COVID-19 samples came from the United States, Italy and Spain.

Generated by immunoSEQ multiplex PCR, the TCRdb table keeps only in-frame clones and is missing some. The sample lists about 200,000 clones; over 75% were seen once. Enrolled during active infection, Seattle patients were then followed longitudinally. This CDR3 comprises 17 residues. This TCR derives from a woman in her seventies with COVID-19, enrolled during active disease. V usage is TRBV21-1 and J usage is TRBJ2-2; TRBD2, the D gene given by the table, was not confirmed from the DNA. TRBV21-1 is designated a pseudogene. The source material was peripheral blood. CDR3 sequence: CASSRSSGGPNTGELFF. In DNA, the CDR3 is TGTGCCAGCAGCAGATCTAGCGGGGGGCCGAACACCGGGGAGCTGTTTTTT.